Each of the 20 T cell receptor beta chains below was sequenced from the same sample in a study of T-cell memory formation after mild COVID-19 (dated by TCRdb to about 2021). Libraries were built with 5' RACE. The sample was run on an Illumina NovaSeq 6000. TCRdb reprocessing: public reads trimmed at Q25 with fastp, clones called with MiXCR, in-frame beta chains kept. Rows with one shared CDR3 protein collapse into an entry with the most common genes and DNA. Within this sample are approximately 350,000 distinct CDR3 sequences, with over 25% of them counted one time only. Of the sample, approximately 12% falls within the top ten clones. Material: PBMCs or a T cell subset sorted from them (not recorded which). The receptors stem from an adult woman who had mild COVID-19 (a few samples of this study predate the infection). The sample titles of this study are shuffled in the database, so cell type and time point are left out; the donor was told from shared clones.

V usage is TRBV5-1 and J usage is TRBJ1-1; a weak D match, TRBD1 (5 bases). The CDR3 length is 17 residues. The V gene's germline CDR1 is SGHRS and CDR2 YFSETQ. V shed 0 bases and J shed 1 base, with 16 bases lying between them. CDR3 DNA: TGCGCCAGCAGCTTGGCAAGGGGAGGAGGAGGGAACACTGAAGCTTTCTTT. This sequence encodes CASSLARGGGGNTEAFF.

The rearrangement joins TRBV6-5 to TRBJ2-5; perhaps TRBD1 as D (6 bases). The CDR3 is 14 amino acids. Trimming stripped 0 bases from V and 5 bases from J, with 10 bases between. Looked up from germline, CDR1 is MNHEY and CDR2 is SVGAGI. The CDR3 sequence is CASSYSAGVETQYF. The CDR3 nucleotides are TGTGCCAGCAGTTACTCGGCAGGGGTGGAGACCCAGTACTTC.

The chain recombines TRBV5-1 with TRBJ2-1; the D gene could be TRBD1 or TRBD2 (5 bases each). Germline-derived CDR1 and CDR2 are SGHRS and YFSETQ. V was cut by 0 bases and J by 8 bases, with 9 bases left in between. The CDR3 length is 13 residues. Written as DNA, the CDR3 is TGCGCCAGCAGCTTGGAACTGGGGGATGAGCAGTTCTTC. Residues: CASSLELGDEQFF. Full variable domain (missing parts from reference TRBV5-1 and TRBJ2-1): KAGVTQTPRYLIKTRGQQVTLSCSPISGHRSVSWYQQTPGQGLQFLFEYFSETQRNKGNFPGRFSGRQFSNSRSEMNVSTLELGDSALYLCASSLELGDEQFFGPGTRLTVL.

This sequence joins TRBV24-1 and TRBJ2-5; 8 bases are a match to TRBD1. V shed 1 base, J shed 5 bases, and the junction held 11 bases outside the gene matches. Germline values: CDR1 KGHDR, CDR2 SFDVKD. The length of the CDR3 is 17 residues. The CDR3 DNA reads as TGTGCCACCAGTGATTTTCAGGACAGGGCATCGGTGGAGACCCAGTACTTC. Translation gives CATSDFQDRASVETQYF.

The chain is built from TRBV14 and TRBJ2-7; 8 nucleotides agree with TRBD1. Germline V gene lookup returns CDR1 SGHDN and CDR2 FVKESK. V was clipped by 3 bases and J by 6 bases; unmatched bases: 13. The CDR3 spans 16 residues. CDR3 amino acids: CASSQRGTGGLGEQYF. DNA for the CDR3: TGTGCCAGCAGCCAGCGGGGAACAGGGGGATTAGGCGAGCAGTACTTC.

The chain's CDR3 is CASSSRTANIQYF. The CDR3 bases are TGTGCCAGCAGCTCCCGGACAGCCAACATTCAGTACTTC. The chain is built from TRBV11-3 and TRBJ2-4; D is perhaps TRBD1 (6 bases). Trimming stripped 4 bases from V and 7 bases from J, with 11 bases between. The CDR3 extends over 13 amino acids. Germline CDR1 reads SGHNT; CDR2 reads YENEEA.

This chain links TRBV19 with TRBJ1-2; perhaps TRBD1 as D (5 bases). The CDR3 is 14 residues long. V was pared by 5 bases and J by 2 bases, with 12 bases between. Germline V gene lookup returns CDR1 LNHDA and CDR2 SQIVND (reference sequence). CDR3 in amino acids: CASSLGPRNYGYTF. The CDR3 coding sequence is TGTGCCAGTAGTTTGGGACCGAGAAACTATGGCTACACCTTC.

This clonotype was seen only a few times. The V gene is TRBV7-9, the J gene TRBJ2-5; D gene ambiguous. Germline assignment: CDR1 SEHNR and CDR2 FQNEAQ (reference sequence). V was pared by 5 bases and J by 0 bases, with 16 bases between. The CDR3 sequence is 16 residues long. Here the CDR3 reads CASSDWSQLYQETQYF. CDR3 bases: TGTGCCAGCAGCGATTGGTCCCAGCTGTACCAAGAGACCCAGTACTTC.

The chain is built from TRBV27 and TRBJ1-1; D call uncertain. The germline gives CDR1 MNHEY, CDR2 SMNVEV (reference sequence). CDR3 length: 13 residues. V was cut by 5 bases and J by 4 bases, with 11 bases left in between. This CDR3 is CASSPRVVTEAFF. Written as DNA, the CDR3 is TGTGCCAGCAGTCCGCGGGTAGTCACTGAAGCTTTCTTT.

The CDR3 spells CASSPTGTPGNTIYF. The CDR3 DNA follows: TGCGCCAGCAGCCCCACGGGTACACCTGGAAACACCATATATTTT. The chain combines TRBV4-3 with TRBJ1-3; the D is unclear. Trimming took 4 bases from V and 2 from J, leaving 12 bases between them. The CDR3 has 15 amino acids. Germline values: CDR1 LGHNA, CDR2 YSLEER.

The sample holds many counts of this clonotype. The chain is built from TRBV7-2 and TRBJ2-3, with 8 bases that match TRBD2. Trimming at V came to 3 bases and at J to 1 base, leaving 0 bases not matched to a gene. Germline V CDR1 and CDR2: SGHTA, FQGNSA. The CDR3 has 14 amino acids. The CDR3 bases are TGTGCCAGCAGCTTTAGCGGGGGCACAGATACGCAGTATTTT. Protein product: CASSFSGGTDTQYF.

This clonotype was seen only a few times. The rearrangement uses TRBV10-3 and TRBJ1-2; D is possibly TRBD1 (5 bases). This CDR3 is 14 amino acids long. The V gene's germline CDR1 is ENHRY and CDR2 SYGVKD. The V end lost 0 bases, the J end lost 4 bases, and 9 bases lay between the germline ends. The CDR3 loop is CAISESGRPYGYTF. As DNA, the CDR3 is TGTGCCATCAGTGAGTCGGGACGGCCCTATGGCTACACCTTC.

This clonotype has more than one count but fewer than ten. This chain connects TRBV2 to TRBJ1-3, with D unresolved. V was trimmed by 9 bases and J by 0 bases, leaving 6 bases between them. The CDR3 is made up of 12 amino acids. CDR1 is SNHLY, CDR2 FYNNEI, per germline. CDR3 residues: CARKASGNTIYF. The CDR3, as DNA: TGTGCCAGGAAAGCCTCTGGAAACACCATATATTTT.

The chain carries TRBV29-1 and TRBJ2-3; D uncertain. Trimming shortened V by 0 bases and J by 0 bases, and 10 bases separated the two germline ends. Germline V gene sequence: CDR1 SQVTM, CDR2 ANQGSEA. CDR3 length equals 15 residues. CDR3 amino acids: CSVEDKGRSTDTQYF. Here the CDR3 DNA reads TGCAGCGTTGAAGATAAGGGCAGAAGCACAGATACGCAGTATTTT.

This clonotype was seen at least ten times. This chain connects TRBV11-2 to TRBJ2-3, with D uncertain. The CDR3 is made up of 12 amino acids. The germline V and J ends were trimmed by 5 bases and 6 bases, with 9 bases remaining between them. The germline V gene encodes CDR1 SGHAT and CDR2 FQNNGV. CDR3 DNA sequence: TGTGCCAGCAGCACCCACTTGGATACGCAGTATTTT. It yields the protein CASSTHLDTQYF.

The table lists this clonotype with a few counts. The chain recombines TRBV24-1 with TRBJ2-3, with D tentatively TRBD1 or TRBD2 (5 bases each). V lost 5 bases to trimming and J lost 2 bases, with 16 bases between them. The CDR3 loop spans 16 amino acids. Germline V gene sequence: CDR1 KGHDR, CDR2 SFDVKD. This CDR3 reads CATSGGTGAVTDTQYF. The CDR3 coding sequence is TGTGCCACCAGTGGGGGGACCGGGGCGGTCACAGATACGCAGTATTTT.

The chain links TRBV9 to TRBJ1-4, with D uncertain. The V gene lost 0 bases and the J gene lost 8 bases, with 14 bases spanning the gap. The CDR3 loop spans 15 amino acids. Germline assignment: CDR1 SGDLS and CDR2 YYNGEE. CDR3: CASSVGGGPGEKLFF. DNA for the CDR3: TGTGCCAGCAGCGTAGGTGGAGGGCCTGGCGAAAAACTGTTTTTT.

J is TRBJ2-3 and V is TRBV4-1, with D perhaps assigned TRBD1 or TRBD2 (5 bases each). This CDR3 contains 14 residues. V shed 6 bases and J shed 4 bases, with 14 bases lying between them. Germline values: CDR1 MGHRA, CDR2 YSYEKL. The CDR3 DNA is TGCGCCAGCAGTCGAGGGGCGAGCTCAGATACGCAGTATTTT. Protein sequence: CASSRGASSDTQYF.

The CDR3 loop is CSALVGGNTGELFF. DNA of the CDR3: TGCAGTGCCCTTGTAGGGGGGAACACCGGGGAGCTGTTTTTT. The chain links TRBV20-1 to TRBJ2-2, with a possible D match to TRBD1 (6 bases). The V and J ends lost 6 bases and 1 base respectively, with 12 bases between them. The CDR3 consists of 14 residues. Germline CDR1 and CDR2: DFQATT and SNEGSKA (reference sequence).

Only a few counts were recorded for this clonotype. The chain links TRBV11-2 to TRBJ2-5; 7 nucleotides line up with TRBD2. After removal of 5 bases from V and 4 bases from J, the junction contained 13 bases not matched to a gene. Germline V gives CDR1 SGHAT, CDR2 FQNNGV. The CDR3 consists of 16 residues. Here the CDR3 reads CASSMNAGVFAETQYF. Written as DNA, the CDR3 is TGTGCCAGCAGCATGAACGCGGGAGTATTTGCAGAGACCCAGTACTTC.